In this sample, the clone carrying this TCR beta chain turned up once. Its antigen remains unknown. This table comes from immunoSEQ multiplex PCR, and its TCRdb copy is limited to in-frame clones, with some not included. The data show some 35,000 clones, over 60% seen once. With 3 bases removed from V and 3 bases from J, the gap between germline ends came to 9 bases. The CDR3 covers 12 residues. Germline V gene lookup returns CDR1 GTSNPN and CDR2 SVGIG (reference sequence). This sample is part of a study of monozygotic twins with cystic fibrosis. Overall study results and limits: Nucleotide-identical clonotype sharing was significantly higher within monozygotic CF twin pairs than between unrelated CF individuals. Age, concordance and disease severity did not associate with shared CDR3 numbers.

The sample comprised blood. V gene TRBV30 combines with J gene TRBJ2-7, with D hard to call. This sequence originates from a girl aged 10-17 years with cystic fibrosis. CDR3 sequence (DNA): TGTGCCTGGAGGGCAGGAAGCTACGAGCAGTACTTC. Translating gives CAWRAGSYEQYF. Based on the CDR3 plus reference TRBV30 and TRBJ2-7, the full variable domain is SQTIHQWPATLVQPVGSPLSLECTVEGTSNPNLYWYRQAAGRGLQLLFYSVGIGQISSEVPQNLSASRPQDRQFILSSKKLLLSDSGFYLCAWRAGSYEQYFGPGTRLTVT.